This entry lists 17 T cell receptor beta chains sequenced from one sample in a study of CD8+ T cells in alopecia areata. Noted treatment: oral pan-JAK inhibitor, 5-10 mg twice daily. Sequencing templates came from extracted RNA that was reverse transcribed into cDNA. Produced via immunoSEQ multiplex PCR; TCRdb's table is partial and in-frame only. The sample lists 270,000 or so clones, 55% to 70% occurring once. This specimen consisted of CD4+ T cells sorted from blood, obtained at week 24, from a patient treated with tofacitinib. The receptors come from a human donor with alopecia areata.

This clone was detected only a few times. This chain connects TRBV29-1 to TRBJ2-2, with 8 positions matching TRBD1. Germline V gene sequence: CDR1 SQVTM, CDR2 ANQGSEA. V was clipped by 3 bases and J by 4 bases; unmatched bases: 10. This CDR3 is built from 16 residues. CDR3: CSVDRSGGVGTGELFF. In DNA form, the CDR3 reads TGCAGCGTTGATCGATCAGGGGGCGTCGGCACCGGGGAGCTGTTTTTT.

In this sample, this clone turned up a few times. For the CDR3, the DNA is TGCGCCAGCAGCTGGGGCCTCCAGGGAGGCCAAGAGACCCAGTACTTC. Its translation is CASSWGLQGGQETQYF. The chain combines TRBV5-1 with TRBJ2-5, with D tentatively TRBD2 (6 bases). Trimming left V 3 bases short and J 1 base short, with 16 bases between. The germline V gene has CDR1 SGHRS and CDR2 YFSETQ. CDR3 length: 16 residues.

The chain joins TRBV7-2 to TRBJ2-5, with 10 bases that match TRBD1. CDR3 length equals 15 residues. Germline-derived CDR1 and CDR2 are SGHTA and FQGNSA. Germline trimming cut 3 bases from V and 7 bases from J; bases unmatched to any gene: 8. CDR3: CASSFTTGGSGTQYF. CDR3 nucleotides: TGTGCCAGCAGCTTTACGACAGGGGGCTCGGGGACCCAGTACTTC.

This clone appeared a few times. V gene TRBV5-1 combines with J gene TRBJ2-5; D ambiguous. The CDR3 is 14 amino acids. Per the germline V gene, CDR1 is SGHRS and CDR2 is YFSETQ. Trimming took 2 bases from V and 0 from J, leaving 8 bases between them. CDR3 in DNA: TGCGCCAGCAGCTTTTTGTCGGACCAAGAGACCCAGTACTTC. It encodes CASSFLSDQETQYF.

This rearrangement joins TRBV4-1 to TRBJ1-1, with D possibly TRBD1 on 5 matching bases. This CDR3 comprises 13 residues. Per the germline V gene, CDR1 is MGHRA and CDR2 is YSYEKL. Trimming pared 0 bases from V and 10 bases from J, leaving 12 bases between. The CDR3 is CASSQEMGLGAFF. In nucleotides, the CDR3 is TGCGCCAGCAGCCAAGAGATGGGGCTCGGAGCTTTCTTT.

The J gene is TRBJ2-4, the V gene TRBV2; D is possibly TRBD1 (5 bases). The V end was cut by 8 bases, the J end by 8 bases, with 16 bases between. The CDR3 extends over 13 amino acids. Germline V gives CDR1 SNHLY, CDR2 FYNNEI. As DNA, the CDR3 is TGTGCCAGCGGGCAGGGTACATGGGACATTCAGTACTTC. The encoded protein is CASGQGTWDIQYF. Supplemented by reference TRBV2 and TRBJ2-4, the full variable domain reads EPEVTQTPSHQVTQMGQEVILRCVPISNHLYFYWYRQILGQKVEFLVSFYNNEISEKSEIFDDQFSVERPDGSNFTLKIRSTKLEDSAMYFCASGQGTWDIQYFGAGTRLSVL.

The CDR3 region has the DNA TGTGCCAGCAGTCGGAATGACTATGGCTACACCTTC. Its protein is CASSRNDYGYTF. This chain links TRBV6-5 with TRBJ1-2; D gene ambiguous. This CDR3 spans 12 amino acids. CDR1 MNHEY and CDR2 SVGAGI come from the germline V gene. The germline V and J ends were trimmed by 5 bases and 3 bases, with 7 bases remaining between them.

Ten or more counts support this clone. This chain connects TRBV29-1 to TRBJ1-2; the D is unclear. V was clipped by 5 bases and J by 8 bases, with 9 bases between them. Per germline, CDR1 SQVTM and CDR2 ANQGSEA. The CDR3 is 10 residues long. CDR3 region: CSVKKEGYTF. For the CDR3, the DNA is TGCAGCGTTAAGAAGGAAGGCTACACCTTC.

As DNA, the CDR3 is TGCAGCGTTGAATCGGCGAGAGGGAACACTGAAGCTTTCTTT. It specifies CSVESARGNTEAFF. The chain has TRBV29-1 and TRBJ1-1, with D uncertain. The length of the CDR3 is 14 residues. CDR1 is SQVTM and CDR2 is ANQGSEA in the germline V gene. The V and J ends lost 2 bases and 1 base respectively, with 11 bases between them.

V usage is TRBV12-5 and J usage is TRBJ1-3, with D unclear. The CDR3 is 15 amino acids. V was pared by 3 bases and J by 0 bases, with 9 bases between. Germline-derived CDR1 and CDR2 are LGHNT and FRNRAP. The CDR3 DNA follows: TGTGCTAGTGGTTTCCCCCCGAGCTCTGGAAACACCATATATTTT. Its translation is CASGFPPSSGNTIYF.

This clone was recorded a few times. J is TRBJ2-1 and V is TRBV2; D is unresolved. CDR1 is SNHLY and CDR2 is FYNNEI in the germline V gene. CDR3 size: 15 residues. V was shortened by 6 bases and J by 6 bases, with 18 bases between the two germline ends. CDR3 in amino acids: CASSLRSAPTNEQFF. The CDR3 coding sequence is TGTGCCAGCAGCCTCCGCTCGGCACCTACCAATGAGCAGTTCTTC. Full variable domain (remainder filled in from reference TRBV2 and TRBJ2-1): EPEVTQTPSHQVTQMGQEVILRCVPISNHLYFYWYRQILGQKVEFLVSFYNNEISEKSEIFDDQFSVERPDGSNFTLKIRSTKLEDSAMYFCASSLRSAPTNEQFFGPGTRLTVL.

This clone came up a few times. This sequence joins TRBV30 and TRBJ2-5, with a tentative D call TRBD2 (5 bases). Deletions cut 5 bases from V and 5 bases from J, with 9 bases between. The CDR3 contains 11 residues. Looked up from germline, CDR1 is GTSNPN and CDR2 is SVGIG (reference sequence). CDR3 sequence (DNA): TGTGCCTGGGGTCCGGGGGAGACCCAGTACTTC. Translation gives CAWGPGETQYF.

The J gene is TRBJ1-2, the V gene TRBV5-4; 7 bases agree with TRBD1. CDR1 is SGHNT, CDR2 YYREEE, per germline (reference sequence). The CDR3 contains 16 residues. Trimming removed 4 bases from V and 2 bases from J; junction bases left unmatched: 11. The DNA of the CDR3 is TGTGCCAGCAGCCGAAGTGCCGGGACAGAAAACTATGGCTACACCTTC. Translation: CASSRSAGTENYGYTF.

V and J are TRBV13 and TRBJ1-6; a weak D match, TRBD1 (5 bases). The V gene lost 5 bases and the J gene lost 9 bases, with 17 bases spanning the gap. The length of the CDR3 is 15 residues. Germline V gene lookup returns CDR1 PRHDT and CDR2 FYEKMQ (reference sequence). CDR3 DNA: TGTGCCAGCAGCACCCGAGGGGTTGGGGTTTCACCCCTCCACTTT. This sequence encodes CASSTRGVGVSPLHF.

This clone was observed a handful of times. This rearrangement joins TRBV30 to TRBJ1-3, with a possible D match to TRBD1 (5 bases). CDR3 length equals 15 residues. Looked up from germline, CDR1 is GTSNPN and CDR2 is SVGIG (reference sequence). V lost 8 bases and J lost 0, with 17 bases in between. CDR3 coding DNA: TGTGCCGGCCGGGGCCGACTAGACTCTGGAAACACCATATATTTT. Its translation: CAGRGRLDSGNTIYF.

The chain has TRBV2 and TRBJ1-5; D gene ambiguous. The CDR3 runs to 14 residues. CDR1 is SNHLY and CDR2 is FYNNEI in the germline V gene. Trimming left V 6 bases short and J 0 bases short, with 9 bases between. CDR3 sequence: CASRTGFSNQPQHF. The CDR3 DNA reads TGTGCCAGCAGGACGGGCTTTAGCAATCAGCCCCAGCATTTT.

This clone was counted a few times. The rearrangement joins TRBV10-3 to TRBJ2-7; 9 nucleotides line up with TRBD2. Trimming cost V 2 bases and J 2 bases; bases outside gene matches: 7. This CDR3 spans 16 amino acids. From germline, CDR1 is ENHRY and CDR2 SYGVKD. The CDR3 nucleotides read TGTGCCATCAGTGAGGGGGCTAGCGGGGATGCCTACGAGCAGTACTTC. Protein product: CAISEGASGDAYEQYF.